The 24 T cell receptor beta chains listed next were all sequenced from one sample in a study of blood T cells in healthy people across ages. Together with a sample-barcoded 5' primer, a J-beta primer mix was included in a second PCR lasting roughly 7 to 11 cycles. Using its own MiXCR run on the 5' RACE reads, TCRdb lists one record per CDR3 protein. Among roughly 1.5 million distinct CDR3 sequences, around 40% were seen once, and the ten largest hold approximately 4.1%. The sequenced sample was blood. These receptors were collected from a woman under 30 in good health.

This clonotype was detected only a few times. This chain links TRBV21-1 with TRBJ1-2; the table assigns TRBD1, which was not confirmed against the DNA. TRBV21-1 is described as a pseudogene. CDR3 length: 16 amino acids. The CDR3 sequence: CASSKRGTLNNYGYTF. CDR3 DNA: TGTGCCAGCAGCAAAAGGGGTACACTTAATAACTATGGCTACACCTTC.

As concerns this clonotype: Possible read error: a much larger clone is one base away. The chain recombines TRBV13 with TRBJ2-5, with D possibly being TRBD1 or TRBD2 (5 bases each). Germline V lookup: CDR1 PRHDT, CDR2 FYEKMQ (reference sequence). Trimming stripped 5 bases from V and 4 bases from J, with 17 bases between. This CDR3 spans 15 amino acids. The CDR3 nucleotides read TGTGCCAGCAGCACGGGACGGGGAAAGGGAGAGACCCAGTACTTC. It specifies CASSTGRGKGETQYF.

In this sample, this clonotype turned up a few times. The V call is TRBV2, the J call TRBJ2-1; no firm D call. The germline V gene has CDR1 SNHLY and CDR2 FYNNEI. The ends were cut back, 6 bases at V and 6 bases at J, with 9 bases in the middle. This CDR3 region has 12 residues. The CDR3 nucleotides read TGTGCCAGCAGAGAGGACGGCAATGAGCAGTTCTTC. Translated: CASREDGNEQFF.

This clonotype appeared many times. The chain has TRBV12-3 or TRBV12-4 and TRBJ1-4; the D is unclear. The CDR3 length is 18 residues. Trimming cost V 3 bases and J 1 base, with 18 bases left between them. The CDR3 sequence is CASSFVLRRDVTNEKLFF. The CDR3 nucleotides are TGTGCCAGCAGTTTCGTACTACGCCGGGATGTAACTAATGAAAAACTGTTTTTT.

This chain uses TRBV5-1 with TRBJ2-7, with 10 bases aligning to TRBD1. With 4 bases clipped from V and 7 bases from J, the junction kept 8 bases outside the gene matches. Germline lookup yields CDR1 SGHRS and CDR2 YFSETQ. The CDR3 spans 14 residues. In DNA, the CDR3 is TGCGCCAGCAGCCGGACAGGGGGGTACAATGAGCAGTACTTC. This encodes CASSRTGGYNEQYF.

The chain links TRBV4-3 to TRBJ2-7; 11 bases are a match to TRBD2. The CDR3 consists of 19 residues. The ends lost 0 bases at V and 0 bases at J; junction bases unmatched: 10. CDR1 is LGHNA, CDR2 YSLEER, per germline. CDR3 loop: CASSQESVSGTSGSYEQYF. CDR3 DNA: TGCGCCAGCAGCCAAGAATCGGTCTCGGGGACTAGCGGCTCCTACGAGCAGTACTTC.

The V gene is TRBV2, the J gene TRBJ1-5; TRBD1 agrees at 8 bases. The length of the CDR3 is 17 residues. V lost 0 bases, J lost 1 base, and 5 bases stayed unmatched. Germline CDR1 SNHLY, CDR2 FYNNEI. CDR3 bases: TGTGCCAGCAGTGAAGCCAGGGGGCAACCGAGCAATCAGCCCCAGCATTTT. Protein sequence: CASSEARGQPSNQPQHF.

This clonotype appeared a few times. The rearrangement links TRBV5-5 to TRBJ2-4; TRBD1 might be the D (5 bases). The CDR3 is 12 amino acids. CDR1 is SGHKS, CDR2 YYEKEE, per germline (reference sequence). V shed 2 bases and J shed 9 bases, with 9 bases lying between them. This chain's CDR3 is CASSFDGAIQYF. The CDR3 coding sequence is TGTGCCAGCAGCTTTGATGGGGCCATTCAGTACTTC.

The chain links TRBV3-1 to TRBJ2-5; D is possibly TRBD2 (6 bases). CDR1 and CDR2 (germline): LGHDT, YNNKEL (reference sequence). The CDR3 extends over 16 amino acids. The V end lost 3 bases, the J end lost 3 bases, and 17 bases lay between the germline ends. CDR3 DNA sequence: TGTGCCAGCAGCCATGATGCGGATAGCGGAAAAGAGACCCAGTACTTC. Translating gives CASSHDADSGKETQYF.

This clonotype was seen a few times. The junction departs from germline at one end; a sequencing error may be responsible. V and J are TRBV3-1 and TRBJ2-3, with a possible D match to TRBD2 (6 bases). This CDR3 comprises 14 residues. Germline V gene sequence: CDR1 LGHDT, CDR2 YNNKEL (reference sequence). The CDR3 region has the DNA TGTGCCAGCAGCCGCGGGACGAATTCAAATACGCAGTGTTTT. It codes for CASSRGTNSNTQCF.

Note on this clonotype: This sequence may be a read error, since a much larger clone differs from it by one base. The chain links TRBV29-1 to TRBJ2-5; no clear D. The germline gives CDR1 SQVTM, CDR2 ANQGSEA. The CDR3 consists of 12 residues. V was shortened by 8 bases and J by 11 bases, with 21 bases between the two germline ends. Written as DNA, the CDR3 is TGCAGCTCGCCAGGACCCTGGGATGAGCAGTACTTC. It yields the protein CSSPGPWDEQYF.

This clonotype was recorded at least ten times. The gene calls are TRBV29-1 and TRBJ2-1; perhaps TRBD2 as D (6 bases). This CDR3 region has 11 residues. V was shortened by 6 bases and J by 15 bases, with 18 bases between the two germline ends. Looked up from germline, CDR1 is SQVTM and CDR2 is ANQGSEA. The CDR3 sequence: CSVPAGLGGFF. As DNA, the CDR3 is TGCAGCGTACCGGCGGGGCTTGGAGGGTTCTTC.

The V call is TRBV20-1, the J call TRBJ2-7; the D is unclear. Germline lookup yields CDR1 DFQATT and CDR2 SNEGSKA (reference sequence). The CDR3 is made up of 15 amino acids. V lost 0 bases to trimming and J lost 0 bases, with 12 bases between them. CDR3 amino acids: CSARDLETPSYEQYF. The CDR3, as DNA: TGCAGTGCTAGAGATCTGGAGACCCCCTCCTACGAGCAGTACTTC.

This chain connects TRBV25-1 to TRBJ2-1; D is ambiguous. The CDR3 spans 8 residues. The ends were cut back, 7 bases at V and 14 bases at J, with 6 bases in the middle. Germline CDR1 reads MGHDK; CDR2 reads SYGVNS. Written as DNA, the CDR3 is TGTGCCAGCAACCCGGAGTTCTTC. Protein sequence: CASNPEFF. Supplemented by reference TRBV25-1 and TRBJ2-1, the full variable domain reads EADIYQTPRYLVIGTGKKITLECSQTMGHDKMYWYQQDPGMELHLIHYSYGVNSTEKGDLSSESTVSRIRTEHFPLTLESARPSHTSQYLCASNPEFFGPGTRLTVL.

The CDR3 protein is CASSLGRQGEETQYF. CDR3 DNA: TGTGCCAGCAGTTTAGGGCGACAGGGGGAAGAGACCCAGTACTTC. The V call is TRBV12-3 or TRBV12-4, the J call TRBJ2-5; 9 positions match TRBD1. This CDR3 is 15 amino acids long. V gave up 1 base and J gave up 3 bases; unmatched junction bases: 3.

The chain couples TRBV4-2 to TRBJ2-7, with a possible D match to TRBD2 (7 bases). The DNA end is a closer match to TRBJ2-5, so the J assignment may be wrong. The length of the CDR3 is 16 residues. Germline V gene data show CDR1 as LGHNA and CDR2 as YNFKEQ. CDR3 protein: CASSQEVGGGVKTQYF. As DNA, the CDR3 is TGTGCCAGCAGCCAAGAGGTGGGGGGGGGCGTGAAGACCCAGTACTTC.

V usage is TRBV7-8 and J usage is TRBJ2-1; perhaps TRBD2 as D (7 bases). The CDR3 loop spans 16 amino acids. Between the trimmed V and J ends, which lost 6 bases and 1 base, there was a span of 16 bases. Per germline, CDR1 SGHVS and CDR2 FQNEAQ. The CDR3 is CASSWGQGGSYNEQFF. In DNA, the CDR3 is TGTGCCAGCAGTTGGGGGCAGGGAGGGTCCTACAATGAGCAGTTCTTC.

This clonotype showed up just a few times. J is TRBJ2-1 and V is TRBV6-2 or TRBV6-3; D is tentatively TRBD1 or TRBD2 (5 bases each). V was trimmed by 5 bases and J by 7 bases, leaving 15 bases between them. Germline CDR1 is MNHEY and CDR2 is SVGEGT. The CDR3 runs to 14 residues. The CDR3: CASSPGTVSNEQFF. The DNA for the CDR3 is TGTGCCAGCAGTCCCGGGACCGTATCGAATGAGCAGTTCTTC.

The chain has TRBV12-3 or TRBV12-4 and TRBJ1-1, with D possibly TRBD1 on 5 matching bases. The CDR3 length is 14 residues. V was shortened by 7 bases and J by 3 bases, with 15 bases between the two germline ends. CDR3 loop: CASTFGGGDTEAFF. The DNA of the CDR3 is TGTGCCAGCACCTTTGGGGGTGGGGACACTGAAGCTTTCTTT.

The chain recombines TRBV3-1 with TRBJ2-1, with 7 positions matching TRBD2. From germline, CDR1 is LGHDT and CDR2 YNNKEL (reference sequence). The CDR3 length is 15 residues. V shed 4 bases, J shed 4 bases, and the junction held 7 bases outside the gene matches. The CDR3 loop is CASSRAGCYYNEQFF. The CDR3 bases are TGTGCCAGCAGCCGAGCGGGGTGTTATTACAATGAGCAGTTCTTC.

This clonotype has only a few counts. DNA of the CDR3: TGTGCCAGCAGCTTCCGGGGTAGCGGGAGGGACAATGAGCAGTTCTTC. Its translation is CASSFRGSGRDNEQFF. V usage is TRBV5-6 and J usage is TRBJ2-1; 11 bases agree with TRBD2. J gave up 5 bases and V 2 bases, and 6 bases lay outside the gene matches. Germline V gene sequence: CDR1 SGHDT, CDR2 YYEEEE. This CDR3 region has 16 residues.

This clonotype has only a few counts. The gene calls are TRBV6-6 and TRBJ2-1, with D unclear. The germline V and J ends were trimmed by 7 bases and 0 bases, with 13 bases remaining between them. CDR3 length: 15 amino acids. Germline CDR1 reads MNHNY; CDR2 reads SVGAGI (reference sequence). The CDR3 reads CASTHRIGSYNEQFF. CDR3 nucleotide sequence: TGTGCCAGCACCCACCGAATAGGCTCCTACAATGAGCAGTTCTTC.

The rearrangement joins TRBV20-1 to TRBJ2-4; D is possibly TRBD1 (5 bases). The germline CDR1 and CDR2 sequences are DFQATT and SNEGSKA (reference sequence). CDR3 length equals 14 residues. Trimming shortened V by 6 bases and J by 0 bases, and 12 bases separated the two germline ends. The CDR3 DNA is TGCAGTGCCGATAACAGGAGAGCCAAAAACATTCAGTACTTC. Protein sequence: CSADNRRAKNIQYF.

A few counts support this clonotype. The chain is built from TRBV5-1 and TRBJ2-3; 7 bases match TRBD2. Per germline, CDR1 SGHRS and CDR2 YFSETQ. The CDR3 consists of 16 residues. The V and J ends lost 0 bases and 3 bases, in that order; junction bases with no gene match: 7. This CDR3 is CASSLGDYPGTDTQYF. The CDR3 DNA follows: TGCGCCAGCAGCTTGGGGGACTACCCCGGAACAGATACGCAGTATTTT.